The rows below give T cell receptor beta chains drawn from one sample of a study of blood T cell repertoires in COVID-19. Assay: immunoSEQ multiplex PCR; the TCRdb copy retains only in-frame clones and omits some. Among 250,000 to 300,000 clones listed, roughly 93% were seen once. The specimen was PBMCs or T cells enriched from blood (not recorded which). These receptors were collected from a woman between 40 and 50 years old with acute COVID-19. CDR3s include the opening cysteine and the closing phenylalanine or tryptophan. A D gene is named only where the DNA matches it firmly.

CDR3 DNA	CDR3 protein	V gene	J gene	D gene
TGTGCCAGCAGTAGGGGGACAGGACTCAGGGAGCCCCAGCATTTT	CASSRGTGLREPQHF	TRBV6-5	TRBJ1-5	TRBD1
TGTGCCTCAGCCCCGGGGACAGGTACCGGGTCGGAGACCCAGTACTTC	CASAPGTGTGSETQYF	TRBV9	TRBJ2-5	TRBD1
TGTGCCACCGCAAGCGGGAGCTACAATGAGCAGTTCTTC	CATASGSYNEQFF	TRBV24-1	TRBJ2-1	TRBD2
TGTGCCAGCGCCGACAGGGGGGCGAACACCGGGGAGCTGTTTTTT	CASADRGANTGELFF	TRBV21-1	TRBJ2-2	NA
TGTGCCAGCAGCCAAGGCGGGAGGGGGCAAGAGACCCAGTACTTC	CASSQGGRGQETQYF	TRBV3-1/TRBV3-2	TRBJ2-5	TRBD2
TGTGCCAGCAGCTTTACGGGTGTCTACAATGAGCAGTTCTTC	CASSFTGVYNEQFF	TRBV7-3	TRBJ2-1	NA
TGTGCCAGCAGCCAAGATGGGGTTGGCGGGGGGGTGAACACCGGGGAGCTGTTTTTT	CASSQDGVGGGVNTGELFF	TRBV3-1/TRBV3-2	TRBJ2-2	TRBD2
TGTGCCAGCAGCTTAGATGGGGCTGGGGTCTACGAGCAGTACTTC	CASSLDGAGVYEQYF	TRBV7-2	TRBJ2-7	NA
TGTGCCTGGAGTTCCGGGACTAGCACAGATACGCAGTATTTT	CAWSSGTSTDTQYF	TRBV30	TRBJ2-3	NA
TGTGCCAGCAGATGGACAGGGGGCTTTTACACTGAAGCTTTCTTT	CASRWTGGFYTEAFF	TRBV13	TRBJ1-1	TRBD1
TGTGCCAGCAGCCCCTTTGCGGGGAACTACAATGAGCAGTTCTTC	CASSPFAGNYNEQFF	TRBV7-8	TRBJ2-1	NA
TGTGCCAGCAGCGAGGCAGGGGGGCGAGAGACCCAGTACTTC	CASSEAGGRETQYF	TRBV7-3	TRBJ2-5	NA
TGCGCCAGCAGCCAAGAAGGACAGGGGAGTTGGGAGCAGTACTTC	CASSQEGQGSWEQYF	TRBV4-1	TRBJ2-7	TRBD1